These 26 T cell receptor beta chains came from one sample sequenced in a study of long-term antiretroviral therapy in people with HIV. This was the immunoSEQ v3.0 assay at survey level. Method: immunoSEQ multiplex PCR; TCRdb's copy keeps in-frame clones and lacks some. In the table there are around 29,000 clones, nearly 95% of which are singletons. Here the sequenced sample was unsorted PBMCs, taken approximately 6.5 years after starting antiretroviral therapy. These receptors originate from a woman in her thirties or forties with HIV.

The gene calls are TRBV18 and TRBJ1-5, with D unresolved. The germline gives CDR1 KGHSH, CDR2 LQKENI. V was trimmed by 2 bases and J by 6 bases, leaving 11 bases between them. The length of the CDR3 is 14 residues. In DNA, the CDR3 is TGTGCCAGCTCACCAGGAAGGGCCGGTCAGCCCCAGCATTTT. Translation gives CASSPGRAGQPQHF.

The chain links TRBV19 to TRBJ1-1, with TRBD1 as a possible D gene (5 bases). The CDR3 extends over 14 amino acids. Trimming pared 8 bases from V and 2 bases from J, leaving 15 bases between. Looked up from germline, CDR1 is LNHDA and CDR2 is SQIVND (reference sequence). The CDR3 bases are TGTGCCAGTTTTACTGGACACCTCAACACTGAAGCTTTCTTT. As protein: CASFTGHLNTEAFF.

The chain is built from TRBV29-1 and TRBJ1-2; 9 bases map to TRBD1. Germline loops: CDR1 SQVTM, CDR2 ANQGSEA. The CDR3 runs 14 residues. V shed 5 bases, J shed 5 bases, and the junction held 9 bases outside the gene matches. The CDR3 is CSVTTGTGSYGYTF. The CDR3, as DNA: TGCAGCGTTACGACCGGGACAGGGTCGTATGGCTACACCTTC.

This clone was detected once. This sequence joins TRBV6-6 and TRBJ1-2; 8 bases are a match to TRBD1. J gave up 13 bases and V 4 bases, and 8 bases lay outside the gene matches. The CDR3 covers 12 residues. CDR1 and CDR2 from the germline V gene are MNHNY and SVGAGI (reference sequence). In DNA form, the CDR3 reads TGTGCCAGCAGTTCGCGGACAGGGACTAGCACCTTC. Translated: CASSSRTGTSTF.

The chain is built from TRBV10-3 and TRBJ1-1; D perhaps matches TRBD1 (5 bases). This CDR3 contains 15 residues. Trimming removed 0 bases from V and 1 base from J, with 9 bases in between. Germline CDR1 is ENHRY and CDR2 is SYGVKD. The chain's CDR3 is CAISESGGTNTEAFF. CDR3 nucleotides: TGTGCCATCAGTGAGTCCGGGGGAACGAACACTGAAGCTTTCTTT.

The genes are TRBV6-6 and TRBJ1-1, with D maybe TRBD1 (6 bases). The CDR3 extends over 13 amino acids. Trimming removed 5 bases at V and 3 bases at J, with 10 bases between. CDR1 and CDR2 (germline): MNHNY, SVGAGI (reference sequence). The CDR3 coding sequence is TGTGCCAGCAGTCCCCGGACAGACACTGAAGCTTTCTTT. Protein sequence: CASSPRTDTEAFF.

This chain joins TRBV11-3 and TRBJ2-7; weak D call: TRBD1 (5 bases). Between the trimmed V and J ends, which lost 5 bases and 7 bases, there was a span of 15 bases. The CDR3 runs to 13 residues. The germline V gene has CDR1 SGHNT and CDR2 YENEEA. CDR3 coding DNA: TGTGCCAGCAGCCCGCAGGGTCGTAATGAGCAGTACTTC. It is translated as CASSPQGRNEQYF.

V gene TRBV2 combines with J gene TRBJ2-5, with D unresolved. Germline V gene lookup returns CDR1 SNHLY and CDR2 FYNNEI. V was shortened by 2 bases and J by 1 base, with 11 bases between the two germline ends. CDR3 length: 15 residues. CDR3 bases: TGTGCCAGCAGTGAACACCCGGCGGTCCAAGAGACCCAGTACTTC. This sequence encodes CASSEHPAVQETQYF.

The chain carries TRBV5-1 and TRBJ2-3, with 13 bases fitting TRBD2. CDR1 and CDR2 from the germline V gene are SGHRS and YFSETQ. Germline trimming cut 2 bases from V and 3 bases from J; bases unmatched to any gene: 3. The CDR3 is made up of 16 amino acids. CDR3 DNA sequence: TGCGCCAGCAGCTTAGGACTAGCGGGGGAGACAGATACGCAGTATTTT. Residues: CASSLGLAGETDTQYF. The variable domain in full, completed from reference TRBV5-1 and TRBJ2-3, reads KAGVTQTPRYLIKTRGQQVTLSCSPISGHRSVSWYQQTPGQGLQFLFEYFSETQRNKGNFPGRFSGRQFSNSRSEMNVSTLELGDSALYLCASSLGLAGETDTQYFGPGTRLTVL.

The chain carries TRBV6-1 and TRBJ1-1, with 9 nucleotides matching TRBD1. J lost 4 bases, V lost 1 base, and 4 bases had no gene match. Germline V gives CDR1 MNHNS, CDR2 SASEGT. The CDR3 extends over 15 amino acids. For the CDR3, the DNA is TGTGCCAGCAGTGAAGAGACAGGGGGAGGCACTGAAGCTTTCTTT. Protein sequence: CASSEETGGGTEAFF.

V gene TRBV5-1 combines with J gene TRBJ2-5; 8 bases are a match to TRBD1. Germline lookup yields CDR1 SGHRS and CDR2 YFSETQ. V trimming: 3 bases; J trimming: 3 bases; junction bases outside the gene matches: 7. The CDR3 has 15 amino acids. Here the CDR3 reads CASSYGDRYEETQYF. DNA of the CDR3: TGCGCCAGCAGCTACGGGGACAGGTACGAAGAGACCCAGTACTTC. Full variable domain (outside the CDR3, taken from reference TRBV5-1 and TRBJ2-5): KAGVTQTPRYLIKTRGQQVTLSCSPISGHRSVSWYQQTPGQGLQFLFEYFSETQRNKGNFPGRFSGRQFSNSRSEMNVSTLELGDSALYLCASSYGDRYEETQYFGPGTRLLVL.

The chain employs TRBV2 and TRBJ1-2; D call uncertain. Germline lookup yields CDR1 SNHLY and CDR2 FYNNEI. The CDR3 is 12 amino acids. V was trimmed by 8 bases and J by 7 bases, leaving 14 bases between them. CDR3 region: CASATGWSGYTF. CDR3 in DNA: TGTGCCAGCGCCACGGGTTGGTCTGGCTACACCTTC.

The chain joins TRBV2 to TRBJ1-5, with TRBD1 matching 9 bases. CDR1 is SNHLY and CDR2 is FYNNEI in the germline V gene. The CDR3 runs 14 residues. V shed 7 bases, J shed 6 bases, and the junction held 7 bases outside the gene matches. DNA for the CDR3: TGTGCCAGCAACACAGGGGGCAATGGTCAGCCCCAGCATTTT. Translating it yields CASNTGGNGQPQHF.

V and J are TRBV19 and TRBJ1-1, with D possibly TRBD1 on 6 matching bases. Germline values: CDR1 LNHDA, CDR2 SQIVND (reference sequence). V lost 6 bases and J lost 4, with 15 bases in between. The CDR3 loop spans 14 amino acids. The CDR3, as DNA: TGTGCCAGTAGGTTCGGGGGGGCGAGCACTGAAGCTTTCTTT. Protein sequence: CASRFGGASTEAFF. Full variable domain (rest looked up from reference TRBV19 and TRBJ1-1): DGGITQSPKYLFRKEGQNVTLSCEQNLNHDAMYWYRQDPGQGLRLIYYSQIVNDFQKGDIAEGYSVSREKKESFPLTVTSAQKNPTAFYLCASRFGGASTEAFFGQGTRLTVV.

The V and J genes are TRBV10-3 and TRBJ2-3; 10 positions match TRBD1. CDR1 is ENHRY, CDR2 SYGVKD, per germline. The CDR3 loop spans 15 amino acids. The junction had 8 bases not matched to a gene; V was cut back by 8 bases and J by 3 bases. The DNA for the CDR3 is TGTGCCATCGGGGACCGGGACAGGGGAACAGATACGCAGTATTTT. Protein: CAIGDRDRGTDTQYF.

V is TRBV2 and J is TRBJ2-1, with 9 nucleotides matching TRBD2. J lost 7 bases, V lost 1 base, and 14 bases had no gene match. Germline assignment: CDR1 SNHLY and CDR2 FYNNEI. The CDR3 covers 18 residues. DNA for the CDR3: TGTGCCAGCAGTGAAGGCTTTGTGGGGGGACTAGCTCCGAATGAGCAGTTCTTC. It yields the protein CASSEGFVGGLAPNEQFF.

The V gene is TRBV7-9, the J gene TRBJ2-1; either TRBD1 or TRBD2 may supply D (5 bases each). Trimming removed 4 bases from V and 3 bases from J, with 19 bases in between. Germline V gene data show CDR1 as SEHNR and CDR2 as FQNEAQ (reference sequence). The CDR3 is made up of 17 amino acids. The CDR3 DNA sequence: TGTGCCAGCAGCTATACACCGGGACCATCCTACTACAATGAGCAGTTCTTC. The encoded protein is CASSYTPGPSYYNEQFF.

This clone was picked up one time. The chain carries TRBV5-1 and TRBJ1-2; 7 bases line up with TRBD1. V shed 2 bases, J shed 0 bases, and the junction held 4 bases outside the gene matches. The CDR3 has 15 residues. CDR1 SGHRS and CDR2 YFSETQ come from the germline V gene. The CDR3 loop reads CASSFEGQPNYGYTF. The CDR3 bases are TGCGCCAGCAGCTTCGAGGGACAGCCTAACTATGGCTACACCTTC.

The genes are TRBV4-1 and TRBJ1-2; D gene unclear. This CDR3 comprises 15 residues. Trimming left V 0 bases short and J 4 bases short, with 12 bases between. The germline V gene has CDR1 MGHRA and CDR2 YSYEKL. The CDR3 is CASSQEAAEPYGYTF. The CDR3 coding sequence is TGCGCCAGCAGCCAAGAGGCGGCAGAGCCCTATGGCTACACCTTC.

This chain joins TRBV11-2 and TRBJ2-3; 7 positions match TRBD1. The CDR3 has 14 residues. V lost 0 bases, J lost 4 bases, and 1 base stayed unmatched. Germline assignment: CDR1 SGHAT and CDR2 FQNNGV. The CDR3 DNA sequence: TGTGCCAGCAGCTTAGATACAGGGGCAGATACGCAGTATTTT. This gives the protein CASSLDTGADTQYF.

This rearrangement joins TRBV29-1 to TRBJ1-3; 8 bases map to TRBD1. CDR3 length: 14 residues. The V gene end was trimmed by 4 bases and the J gene end by 0 bases; junction bases not matched to a gene: 2. Germline assignment: CDR1 SQVTM and CDR2 ANQGSEA. The CDR3 DNA reads TGCAGCGTTGGCGACAGGGGCTCTGGAAACACCATATATTTT. Translated, it gives CSVGDRGSGNTIYF.

V is TRBV7-2 and J is TRBJ2-4, with TRBD1 as a possible D gene (5 bases). V lost 2 bases to trimming and J lost 10 bases, with 18 bases between them. This CDR3 has 15 residues. The germline gives CDR1 SGHTA, CDR2 FQGNSA. CDR3 amino acids: CASSLNTGARVIQYF. The CDR3 coding sequence is TGTGCCAGCAGCTTAAATACCGGTGCCAGGGTAATTCAGTACTTC.

This chain joins TRBV10-3 and TRBJ2-2, with 11 bases that match TRBD2. V was pared by 10 bases and J by 4 bases, with 14 bases of the junction left unmatched. The CDR3 length is 17 residues. The V gene's germline CDR1 is ENHRY and CDR2 SYGVKD. CDR3 in DNA: TGTGCCACCCACCGGGGTAGCGGGGGGGCTGGCACCGGGGAGCTGTTTTTT. It translates to CATHRGSGGAGTGELFF.

This clone was found once. This sequence joins TRBV5-1 and TRBJ1-2; 7 bases are shared with TRBD1. This CDR3 is 15 amino acids long. J was trimmed by 6 bases and V by 0 bases; bases with no gene match: 8. The germline CDR1 and CDR2 sequences are SGHRS and YFSETQ. CDR3 nucleotides: TGCGCCAGCAGCTTGGGGGGACAGCCGGTGGATGGCTACACCTTC. It is translated as CASSLGGQPVDGYTF. Supplemented by reference TRBV5-1 and TRBJ1-2, the full variable domain reads KAGVTQTPRYLIKTRGQQVTLSCSPISGHRSVSWYQQTPGQGLQFLFEYFSETQRNKGNFPGRFSGRQFSNSRSEMNVSTLELGDSALYLCASSLGGQPVDGYTFGSGTRLTVV.

The J gene is TRBJ1-6, the V gene TRBV18, with 8 bases lining up with TRBD1. The CDR3 runs to 14 residues. The germline V gene has CDR1 KGHSH and CDR2 LQKENI. J gave up 8 bases and V 5 bases, and 5 bases lay outside the gene matches. CDR3: CASSIQGADSPLHF. CDR3 in DNA: TGTGCCAGCTCAATCCAGGGGGCAGATTCACCCCTCCACTTT. Variable domain in full (rest from reference TRBV18 and TRBJ1-6): NAGVMQNPRHLVRRRGQEARLRCSPMKGHSHVYWYRQLPEEGLKFMVYLQKENIIDESGMPKERFSAEFPKEGPSILRIQQVVRGDSAAYFCASSIQGADSPLHFGNGTRLTVT.

The V gene is TRBV30, the J gene TRBJ2-1, with D possibly TRBD1 on 5 matching bases. CDR3 length equals 11 residues. V was cut by 7 bases and J by 2 bases, with 6 bases left in between. Germline CDR1 reads GTSNPN; CDR2 reads SVGIG (reference sequence). The CDR3 DNA sequence: TGTGCCTTGACAGCCTACAATGAGCAGTTCTTC. Translating gives CALTAYNEQFF.